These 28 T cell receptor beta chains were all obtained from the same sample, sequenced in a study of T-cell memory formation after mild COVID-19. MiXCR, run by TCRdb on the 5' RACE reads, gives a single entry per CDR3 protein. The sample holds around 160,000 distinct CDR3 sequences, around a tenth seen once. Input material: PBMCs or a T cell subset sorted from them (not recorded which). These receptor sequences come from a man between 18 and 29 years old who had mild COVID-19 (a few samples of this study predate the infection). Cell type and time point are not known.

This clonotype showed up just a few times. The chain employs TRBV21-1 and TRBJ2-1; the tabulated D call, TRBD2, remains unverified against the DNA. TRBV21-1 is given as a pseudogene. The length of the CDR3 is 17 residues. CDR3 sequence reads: CASSKMQRIGSYNEQFF. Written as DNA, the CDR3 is TGTGCCAGCAGCAAAATGCAGCGGATTGGGTCCTACAATGAGCAGTTCTTC.

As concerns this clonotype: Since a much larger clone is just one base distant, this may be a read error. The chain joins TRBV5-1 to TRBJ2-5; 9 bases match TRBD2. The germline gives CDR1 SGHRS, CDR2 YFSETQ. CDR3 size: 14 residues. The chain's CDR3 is CPSSSTSGAETQYF. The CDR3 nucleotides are TGCCCCAGCAGCTCGACTAGCGGTGCGGAGACCCAGTACTTC. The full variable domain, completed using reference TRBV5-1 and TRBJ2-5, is KAGVTQTPRYLIKTRGQQVTLSCSPISGHRSVSWYQQTPGQGLQFLFEYFSETQRNKGNFPGRFSGRQFSNSRSEMNVSTLELGDSALYLCPSSSTSGAETQYFGPGTRLLVL.

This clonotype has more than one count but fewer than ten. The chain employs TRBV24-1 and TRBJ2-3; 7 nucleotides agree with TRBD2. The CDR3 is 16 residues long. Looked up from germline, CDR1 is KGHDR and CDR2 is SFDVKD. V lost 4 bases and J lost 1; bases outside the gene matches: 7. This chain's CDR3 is CATSDVGGTGTDTQYF. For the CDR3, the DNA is TGTGCCACCAGTGACGTCGGGGGGACCGGCACAGATACGCAGTATTTT.

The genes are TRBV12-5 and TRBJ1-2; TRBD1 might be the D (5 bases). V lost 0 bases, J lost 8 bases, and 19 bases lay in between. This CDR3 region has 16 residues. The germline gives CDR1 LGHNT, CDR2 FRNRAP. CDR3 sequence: CASGLVPGTRGVGYTF. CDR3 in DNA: TGTGCTAGTGGTTTGGTTCCTGGGACGAGGGGTGTAGGCTACACCTTC.

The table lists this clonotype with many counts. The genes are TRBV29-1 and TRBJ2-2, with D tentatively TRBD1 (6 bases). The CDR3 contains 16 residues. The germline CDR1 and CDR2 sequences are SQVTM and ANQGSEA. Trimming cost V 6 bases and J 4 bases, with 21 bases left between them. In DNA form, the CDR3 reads TGCAGCGTCGCCGGGCTTGGGGGCCGGTTCACCGGGGAGCTGTTTTTT. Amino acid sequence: CSVAGLGGRFTGELFF.

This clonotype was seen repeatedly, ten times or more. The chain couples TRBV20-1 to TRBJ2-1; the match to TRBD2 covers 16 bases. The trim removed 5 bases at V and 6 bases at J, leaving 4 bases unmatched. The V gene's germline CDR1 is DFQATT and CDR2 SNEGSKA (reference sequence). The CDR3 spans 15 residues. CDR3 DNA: TGCAGTGCTGGGACTAGCGGGGGGGCCGGCAATGAGCAGTTCTTC. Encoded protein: CSAGTSGGAGNEQFF.

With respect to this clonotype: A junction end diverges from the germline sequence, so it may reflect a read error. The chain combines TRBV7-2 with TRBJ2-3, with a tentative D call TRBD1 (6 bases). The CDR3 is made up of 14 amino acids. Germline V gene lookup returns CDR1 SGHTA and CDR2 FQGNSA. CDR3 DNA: TGTGCCGGCAGGAACCAAAGGGGGTCAGATACGCAGTATTTT. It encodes CAGRNQRGSDTQYF.

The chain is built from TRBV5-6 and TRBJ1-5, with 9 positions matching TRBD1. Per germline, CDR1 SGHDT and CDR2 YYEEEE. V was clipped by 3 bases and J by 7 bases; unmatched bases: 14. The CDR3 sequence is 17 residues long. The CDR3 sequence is CASSWGPGTGMVQPQHF. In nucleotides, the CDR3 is TGTGCCAGCAGCTGGGGTCCCGGGACAGGGATGGTGCAGCCCCAGCATTTT.

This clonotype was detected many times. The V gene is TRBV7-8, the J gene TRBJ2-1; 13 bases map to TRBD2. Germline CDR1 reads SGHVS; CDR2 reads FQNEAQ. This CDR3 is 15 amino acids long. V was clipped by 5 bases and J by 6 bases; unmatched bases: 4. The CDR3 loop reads CASSPTSGGANEQFF. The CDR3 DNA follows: TGTGCCAGCAGCCCAACTAGCGGGGGGGCCAATGAGCAGTTCTTC.

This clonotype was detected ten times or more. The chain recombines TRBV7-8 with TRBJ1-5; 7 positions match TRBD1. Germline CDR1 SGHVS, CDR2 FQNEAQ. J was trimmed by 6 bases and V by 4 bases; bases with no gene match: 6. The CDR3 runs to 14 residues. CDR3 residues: CASSYQGVIQPQHF. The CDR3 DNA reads TGTGCCAGCAGCTATCAGGGGGTGATTCAGCCCCAGCATTTT.

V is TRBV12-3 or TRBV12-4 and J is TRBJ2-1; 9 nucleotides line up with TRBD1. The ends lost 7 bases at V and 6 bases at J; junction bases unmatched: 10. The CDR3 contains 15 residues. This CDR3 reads CASTLDRGRGNEQFF. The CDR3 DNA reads TGTGCCAGCACCCTAGACAGGGGGAGGGGCAATGAGCAGTTCTTC.

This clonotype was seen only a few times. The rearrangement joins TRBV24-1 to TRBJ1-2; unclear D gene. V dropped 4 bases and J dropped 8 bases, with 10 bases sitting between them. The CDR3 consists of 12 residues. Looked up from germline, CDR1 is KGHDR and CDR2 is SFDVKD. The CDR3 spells CATSDHQEGYTF. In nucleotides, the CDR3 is TGTGCCACCAGTGACCACCAGGAAGGCTACACCTTC.

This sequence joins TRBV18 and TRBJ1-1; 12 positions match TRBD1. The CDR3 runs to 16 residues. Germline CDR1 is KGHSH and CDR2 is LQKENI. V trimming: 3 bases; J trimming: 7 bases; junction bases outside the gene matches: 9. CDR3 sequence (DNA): TGTGCCAGCTCACCGACTCCGGGACAGGGGGCGGGTGAAGCTTTCTTT. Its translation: CASSPTPGQGAGEAFF.

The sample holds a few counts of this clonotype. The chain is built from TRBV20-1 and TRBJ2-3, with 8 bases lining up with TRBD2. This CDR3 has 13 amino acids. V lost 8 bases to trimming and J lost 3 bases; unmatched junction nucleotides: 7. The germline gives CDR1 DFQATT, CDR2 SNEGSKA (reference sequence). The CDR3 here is CSQEGLGTDTQYF. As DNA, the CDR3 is TGCAGTCAGGAGGGACTAGGTACAGATACGCAGTATTTT.

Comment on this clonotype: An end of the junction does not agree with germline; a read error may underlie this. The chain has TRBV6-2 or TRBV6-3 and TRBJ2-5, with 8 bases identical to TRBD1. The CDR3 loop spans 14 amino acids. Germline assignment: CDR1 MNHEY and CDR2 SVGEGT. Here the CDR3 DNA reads TGTGCCAGCAGTTTGTGGACAGGGCAAGTGACCCAGTACTTC. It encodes CASSLWTGQVTQYF.

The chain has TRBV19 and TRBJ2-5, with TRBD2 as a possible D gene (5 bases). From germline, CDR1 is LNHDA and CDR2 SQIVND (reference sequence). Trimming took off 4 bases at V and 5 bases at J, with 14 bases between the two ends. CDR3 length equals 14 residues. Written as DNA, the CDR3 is TGTGCCAGTAGTAACGTGGACTTAGGGGAGACCCAGTACTTC. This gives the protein CASSNVDLGETQYF.

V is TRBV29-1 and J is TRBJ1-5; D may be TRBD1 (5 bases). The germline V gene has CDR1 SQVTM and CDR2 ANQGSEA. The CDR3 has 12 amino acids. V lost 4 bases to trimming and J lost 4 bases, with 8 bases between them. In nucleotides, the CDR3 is TGCAGCGTTGTAGAGGGGAATCAGCCCCAGCATTTT. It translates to CSVVEGNQPQHF.

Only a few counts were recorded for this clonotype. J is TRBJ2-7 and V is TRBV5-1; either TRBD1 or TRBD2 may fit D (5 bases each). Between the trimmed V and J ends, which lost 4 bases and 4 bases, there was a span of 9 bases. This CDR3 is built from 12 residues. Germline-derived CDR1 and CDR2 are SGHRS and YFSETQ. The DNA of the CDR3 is TGCGCCAGCAGCATAGAGGGGTACGAGCAGTACTTC. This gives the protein CASSIEGYEQYF.

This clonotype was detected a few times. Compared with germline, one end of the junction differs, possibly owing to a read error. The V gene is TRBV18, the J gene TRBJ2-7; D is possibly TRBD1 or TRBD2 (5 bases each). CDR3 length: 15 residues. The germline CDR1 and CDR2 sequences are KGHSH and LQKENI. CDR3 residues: CASSPPGVWSSEQYF. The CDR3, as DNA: TGTGCCAGCTCACCACCGGGGGTTTGGTCCTCCGAGCAGTACTTC.

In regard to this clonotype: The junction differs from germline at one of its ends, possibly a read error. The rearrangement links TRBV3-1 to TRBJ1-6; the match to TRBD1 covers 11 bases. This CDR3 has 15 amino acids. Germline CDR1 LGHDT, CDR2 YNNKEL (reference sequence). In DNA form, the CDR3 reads TGTGCCACCAGCCAAGTCGGGACAGGGGGGACACCCCTCCACTTT. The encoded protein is CATSQVGTGGTPLHF.

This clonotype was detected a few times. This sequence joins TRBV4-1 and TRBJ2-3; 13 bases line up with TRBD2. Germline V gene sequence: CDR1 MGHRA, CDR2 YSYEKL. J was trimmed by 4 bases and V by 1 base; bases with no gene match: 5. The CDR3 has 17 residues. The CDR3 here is CASSQVGTSGVADTQYF. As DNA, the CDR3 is TGCGCCAGCAGCCAAGTGGGGACTAGCGGGGTGGCAGATACGCAGTATTTT.

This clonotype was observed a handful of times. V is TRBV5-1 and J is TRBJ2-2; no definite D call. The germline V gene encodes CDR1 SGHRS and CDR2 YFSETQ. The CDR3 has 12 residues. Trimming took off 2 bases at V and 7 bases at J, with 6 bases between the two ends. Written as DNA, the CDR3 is TGCGCCAGCAGCTTCGAGGACGGGGAGCTGTTTTTT. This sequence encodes CASSFEDGELFF.

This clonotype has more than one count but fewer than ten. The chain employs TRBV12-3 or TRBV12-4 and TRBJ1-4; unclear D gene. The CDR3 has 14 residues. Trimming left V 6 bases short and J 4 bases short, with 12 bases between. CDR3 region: CASRSGRRNEKLFF. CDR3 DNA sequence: TGTGCCAGCAGATCCGGACGGCGTAATGAAAAACTGTTTTTT.

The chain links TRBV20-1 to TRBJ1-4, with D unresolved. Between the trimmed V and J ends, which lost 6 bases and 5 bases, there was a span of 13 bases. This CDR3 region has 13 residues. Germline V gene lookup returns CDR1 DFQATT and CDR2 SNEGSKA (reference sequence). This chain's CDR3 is CSALTGGNEKLFF. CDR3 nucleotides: TGCAGTGCCCTAACGGGAGGGAATGAAAAACTGTTTTTT.

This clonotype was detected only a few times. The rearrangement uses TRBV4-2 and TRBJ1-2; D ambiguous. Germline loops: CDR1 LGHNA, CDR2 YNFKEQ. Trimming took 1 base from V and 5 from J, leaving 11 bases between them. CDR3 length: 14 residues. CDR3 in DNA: TGTGCCAGCAGCCAAGGGGGATTGGATTATGGCTACACCTTC. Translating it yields CASSQGGLDYGYTF.

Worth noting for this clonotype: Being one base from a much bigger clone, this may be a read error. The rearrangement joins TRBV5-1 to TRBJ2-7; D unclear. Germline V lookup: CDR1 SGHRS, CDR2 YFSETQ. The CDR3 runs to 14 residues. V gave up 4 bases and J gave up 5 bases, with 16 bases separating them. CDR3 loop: CASSARQFVDEQYF. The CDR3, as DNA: TGCGCCAGCAGCGCACGGCAGTTCGTGGACGAGCAGTACTTC. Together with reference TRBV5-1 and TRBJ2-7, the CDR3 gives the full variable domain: KAGVTQTPRYLIKTRGQQVTLSCSPISGHRSVSWYQQTPGQGLQFLFEYFSETQRNKGNFPGRFSGRQFSNSRSEMNVSTLELGDSALYLCASSARQFVDEQYFGPGTRLTVT.

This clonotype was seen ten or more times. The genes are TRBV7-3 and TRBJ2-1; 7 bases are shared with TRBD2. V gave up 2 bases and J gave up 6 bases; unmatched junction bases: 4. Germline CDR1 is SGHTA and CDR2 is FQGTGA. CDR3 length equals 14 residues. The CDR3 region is CASSLLAASNEQFF. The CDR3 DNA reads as TGTGCCAGCAGCTTACTAGCGGCGAGCAATGAGCAGTTCTTC.

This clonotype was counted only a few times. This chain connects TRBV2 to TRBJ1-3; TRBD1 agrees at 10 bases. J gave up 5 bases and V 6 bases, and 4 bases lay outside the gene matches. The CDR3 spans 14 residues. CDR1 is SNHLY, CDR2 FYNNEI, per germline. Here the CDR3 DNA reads TGTGCCAGCAGAGGGGACAGGGGACGAAACACCATATATTTT. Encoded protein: CASRGDRGRNTIYF.